This TCR beta chain derives from a study of T cell responses to AZD1222 COVID-19 vaccine (TCRdb year 2021). Study-level background: TCR sequencing was performed for about 240 trial participants, of whom 200 to 210 were given two doses of AZD1222 and around 26 were given two doses of MenACWY control vaccine. Enrollment into the trials was organized by age into subgroups of 18-55, 56-69 and 70-plus years, and those subgroups contained roughly 150, 30 and 60 TCR-sequenced participants, respectively. General conclusions and limits of the study: Epitopes outside the regions mutated in the B.1.351 and B.1.1.7 variants were reportedly recognized by nearly half of the unique spike-specific TCRs. The 56-69-year group was small, and its depth increase did not reach significance, likely because of low power. Vaccine-associated CD4 TCRs spanned the whole spike protein, with dominant responses in regions 160-218 and 743-854. After two AZD1222 doses, spike-specific TCR breadth and depth were significantly higher than at day 0 and than in MenACWY recipients. Most participants were white British and females outnumbered males, and the authors suggested that clonal diversity may have been underestimated. Conclusions about previously exposed vaccinees are limited because only a handful of AZD1222 recipients were SARS-CoV-2 seropositive at baseline. Because no day 14 peak-response samples were available, repertoires were characterized only after the peak T cell response.

The CDR3 regions of human TCRbeta chains were subjected to immunosequencing. In the original analysis: TCRs in the repertoires were matched against a reference library of SARS-CoV-2-specific TCRs that had been generated with the MIRA antigen-specificity platform. Breadth meant the fraction of unique TCRs that were SARS-CoV-2-associated, whereas depth meant the fraction of total T cells that were SARS-CoV-2-associated. Using the MIRA data, every spike-specific TCR was mapped to the spike region that the TCR reacted to and assigned to either a CD4 or a CD8 class. Log10-transformed breadth and depth values were compared by one-way ANOVA with Sidak's multiple comparisons tests. TCRdb provides this immuneACCESS table in a form limited to in-frame rearrangements. Some clones are lacking; in checked studies, under half of them reflect an unresolved V gene, and why the rest are absent is not known. From that table come the V and J calls and clone size; the DNA was used to work out D and trimming. A total of about 47,000 clones appear in this sample, roughly 84% of them only once. The top ten hold 20% to 25% of the sample.

Per the germline V gene, MNHEY is the CDR1 and SVGAGI is the CDR2. From the cysteine through the phenylalanine, the CDR3 covers 16 amino acids. The sequence is cut down to CDR3 DNA, 48 bases in frame from base 1. Relative to germline, V is 0 bases shorter and J is 0 bases shorter, with 9 bases between their ends. Comments on this clone: Its recognized antigen is unknown. Within one base of it there is no much larger clone, and no base qualities were kept.

Taken with the paper, the label for time point translates to: baseline before first vaccination. Explained via the paper, the treatment or condition label denotes: meningococcal conjugate vaccine given as trial control. The vaccinee samples were drawn from two UK trials, COV001 and COV002, one of which was a single-blind randomized controlled phase 2/3 trial testing AZD1222 (ChAdOx1 nCoV-19) in healthy adults. For TCRbeta chain sequencing, PBMC samples from trial participants were taken at day 0 and at day 28 after the second dose. The receptor comes from an adult in good health. The starting material was peripheral blood, obtained on day 0 of MenACWY control vaccination. The V and J segments used are TRBV6-5 and TRBJ2-1; TRBD2 might be the D gene, on 5 matching bases. The nucleotides read TGTGCCAGCAGTTACTCGCAGCGGAGCTCCTACAATGAGCAGTTCTTC. It encodes CASSYSQRSSYNEQFF.